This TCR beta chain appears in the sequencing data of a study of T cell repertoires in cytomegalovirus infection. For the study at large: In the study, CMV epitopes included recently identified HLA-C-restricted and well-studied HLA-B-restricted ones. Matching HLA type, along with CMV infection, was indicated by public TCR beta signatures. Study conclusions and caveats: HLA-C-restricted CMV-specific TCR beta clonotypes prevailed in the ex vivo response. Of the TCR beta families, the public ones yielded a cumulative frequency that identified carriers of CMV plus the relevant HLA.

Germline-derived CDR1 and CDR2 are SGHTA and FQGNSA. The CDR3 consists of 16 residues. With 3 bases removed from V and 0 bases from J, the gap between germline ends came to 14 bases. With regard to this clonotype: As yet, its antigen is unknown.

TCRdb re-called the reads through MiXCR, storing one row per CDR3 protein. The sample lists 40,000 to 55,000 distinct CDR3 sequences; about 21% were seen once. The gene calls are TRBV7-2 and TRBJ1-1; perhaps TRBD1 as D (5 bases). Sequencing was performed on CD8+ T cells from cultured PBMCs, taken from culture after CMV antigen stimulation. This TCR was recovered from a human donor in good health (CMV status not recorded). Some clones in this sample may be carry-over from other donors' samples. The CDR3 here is CASSFGRAGVNTEAFF. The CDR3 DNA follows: TGTGCCAGCAGCTTCGGCAGGGCGGGAGTGAACACTGAAGCTTTCTTT.